The clone carrying this TCR beta chain was picked up one time. The entry originates in a study of T cell changes during pregnancy in multiple sclerosis. TCRdb's table, derived via immunoSEQ multiplex PCR, lists solely in-frame clones and lacks some. Of 45,000 to 55,000 clones listed, 94% were seen once; the top ten hold about 5.5%. The germline V gene has CDR1 LNHDA and CDR2 SQIVND (reference sequence). V was shortened by 2 bases and J by 4 bases, with 8 bases between the two germline ends. The CDR3 loop spans 13 amino acids. The genes are TRBV19 and TRBJ1-1; D is possibly TRBD1 (6 bases). Here the sequenced sample was CD8+ T cells from peripheral blood mononuclear cells, taken before pregnancy. The receptor was derived from a female donor with multiple sclerosis, enrolled in a pregnancy study. The CDR3 DNA reads TGTGCCAGTAGTATATACAGGGCCACTGAAGCTTTCTTT. Protein sequence: CASSIYRATEAFF.